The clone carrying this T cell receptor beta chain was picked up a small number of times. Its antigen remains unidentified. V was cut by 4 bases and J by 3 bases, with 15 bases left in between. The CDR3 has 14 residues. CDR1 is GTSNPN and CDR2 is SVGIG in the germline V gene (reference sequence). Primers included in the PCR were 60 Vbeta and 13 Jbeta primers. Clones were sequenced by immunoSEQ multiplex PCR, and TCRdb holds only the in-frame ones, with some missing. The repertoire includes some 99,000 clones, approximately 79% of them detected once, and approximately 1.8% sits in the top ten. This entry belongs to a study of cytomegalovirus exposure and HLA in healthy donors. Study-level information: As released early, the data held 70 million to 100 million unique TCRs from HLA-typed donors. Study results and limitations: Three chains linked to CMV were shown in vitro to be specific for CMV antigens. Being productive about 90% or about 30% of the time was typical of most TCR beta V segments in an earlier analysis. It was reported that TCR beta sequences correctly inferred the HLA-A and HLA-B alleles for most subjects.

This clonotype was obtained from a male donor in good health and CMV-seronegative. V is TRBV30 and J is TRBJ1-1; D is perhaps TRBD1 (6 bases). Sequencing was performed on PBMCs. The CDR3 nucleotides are TGTGCCTGGAACCGGGACATGGAGCACACTGAAGCTTTCTTT. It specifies CAWNRDMEHTEAFF.